These T cell receptor beta chains were read from a single sample in a study of T cells after yellow fever vaccination. A single record per CDR3 protein comes from TCRdb applying MiXCR to the 5' RACE reads. The data contain a few hundred thousand distinct CDR3 sequences, 5.2% of them singletons. The sequencing here drew on CD4+ T cells sorted from PBMCs, taken on the day of the yellow fever booster vaccination. These receptors were obtained from a man aged 18 to 29 who received the YFV17D yellow fever vaccine. CDR3s leave out the opening cysteine and the closing phenylalanine or tryptophan. Each record gives: J gene, V gene, CDR3 protein.

>TRBJ1-1|TRBV15
ATSIGDLGTEAF
>TRBJ2-5|TRBV7-9
ASSWGRETQY
>TRBJ2-7|TRBV20-1
SAGRVGYEQY
>TRBJ1-2|TRBV20-1
SARDQGDYGYT
>TRBJ2-3|TRBV29-1
SVKGRVSDTQY
>TRBJ2-1|TRBV7-8
ASSRRGTTSSYNEQF
>TRBJ2-3|TRBV7-9
ASSLAKDRDTQY
>TRBJ1-2|TRBV5-1
ASSFPDREIRGHT
>TRBJ2-7|TRBV7-2
ASSFRVGGDYEQY
>TRBJ2-5|TRBV20-1
SATRQGAWETQY
>TRBJ1-5|TRBV20-1
SARKRVGWDQPQH
>TRBJ2-5|TRBV25-1
ASSDRDTQY
>TRBJ1-2|TRBV6-6
ASSFSNQVPNYGYT
>TRBJ2-5|TRBV30
ATPLFGGETQY
>TRBJ2-1|TRBV5-1
ASSFRDRGLDEQF
>TRBJ2-5|TRBV5-1
ASSHGAAGGETQY
>TRBJ2-1|TRBV5-6
ASSLWGGPVEQF
>TRBJ2-5|TRBV5-5
ASSLVAGNQETQY
>TRBJ2-3|TRBV10-3
AISEGLAGSTDTQY
>TRBJ1-5|TRBV6-5
ASRKGGTGSNQPQH
>TRBJ1-4|TRBV3-1
ASSQDGRRGAIEKLF
>TRBJ2-6|TRBV2
ASSELGLISGANVLT
>TRBJ2-5|TRBV5-1
ASSLWDRGLETQY
>TRBJ2-3|TRBV7-2
ASSLYRGGLTDTQY
>TRBJ2-5|TRBV18
ASSPSYLEETQY
>TRBJ2-2|TRBV28
ASSLWQGTGELF
>TRBJ2-5|TRBV29-1
SVGGVGETQY
>TRBJ1-5|TRBV7-8
ASSSDNNLQPQH
>TRBJ2-7|TRBV3-1
ASSPGQEASYEQY
>TRBJ1-1|TRBV6-5
ASSYLPGQGDTEAF
>TRBJ1-5|TRBV27
ASRAGQGLYSNQPQH
>TRBJ2-5|TRBV5-6
ASSPTAGTQY
>TRBJ1-4|TRBV6-5
ASSRTGSDEKLF
>TRBJ2-5|TRBV30
AWSVLAEETQY
>TRBJ1-1|TRBV20-1
SASPSLFLGSEAF
>TRBJ2-1|TRBV25-1
ASSEGVAGVKEQF
>TRBJ2-1|TRBV15
ATSRDLDGSYNEQF
>TRBJ2-1|TRBV9
ASSARRGAGGSNEQF
>TRBJ2-3|TRBV12-3/TRBV12-4
ASSPRIEGTQY
>TRBJ2-5|TRBV28
ASSFQAREETQY
>TRBJ2-3|TRBV18
ASSPPLAGGTDTQY
>TRBJ1-1|TRBV3-1
ASSQGAVSAF
>TRBJ2-1|TRBV2
ASRPGLAGGSSYNEQF
>TRBJ2-1|TRBV6-5
ASSRLSGGAIEQF
>TRBJ2-1|TRBV4-3
ASSQWGYEQF
>TRBJ1-3|TRBV9
ASSVDRRDTIY
>TRBJ1-3|TRBV30
AWRRGGEAGNTIY
>TRBJ1-5|TRBV4-3
ASSQDMRGKQPQH
>TRBJ1-1|TRBV7-9
ASSPLGNTEAF
>TRBJ2-7|TRBV12-3/TRBV12-4
ASSLLWGYEQY
>TRBJ1-2|TRBV4-1
ASSPLRGDVRNGYT
>TRBJ2-3|TRBV5-5
ASSLVSGSADTQY
>TRBJ1-1|TRBV10-3
ASKLGRGINNTEAF